Presented here are 25 T cell receptor beta chains from one specimen sequenced in a study of T cells in Graves' hyperthyroidism and ophthalmopathy. There were TCR beta CDR3 regions amplified from RNA transcripts. The study used the HTBI primer set for a first-round RT-PCR of the TCR CDR3. TCRdb reanalysed the multiplex PCR reads using MiXCR and keeps one entry per CDR3 protein. This sample has 300,000 to 400,000 distinct CDR3 sequences; approximately 22% occur once, and the top ten carry less than 65%. Sequencing input: blood. The receptors shown here come from a woman between 45 and 60 years old with Graves' hyperthyroidism.

This clonotype came up many times. CDR3 sequence reads: CASSKLRTGESEAFF. The CDR3, as DNA: TGTGCCAGCAGCAAACTCCGGACAGGCGAATCTGAAGCTTTCTTT. J is TRBJ1-1 and V is TRBV5-4; the match to TRBD1 covers 7 bases. Trimming took 4 bases from V and 6 from J; bases not matched to a gene: 12. CDR1 is SGHNT and CDR2 is YYREEE in the germline V gene (reference sequence). The CDR3 totals 15 residues.

This clonotype was seen repeatedly, ten times or more. The J gene is TRBJ2-5, the V gene TRBV12-3 or TRBV12-4; 9 bases align to TRBD1. The CDR3 length is 15 residues. The V gene end was trimmed by 6 bases and the J gene end by 4 bases; junction bases not matched to a gene: 9. CDR3 bases: TGTGCCAGCAGCAACCGCCCGGACAGGGGAGAGACCCAGTACTTC. Its protein product is CASSNRPDRGETQYF.

Comments on this clonotype: Its ends do not fully match the called genes, so a read error is possible. The chain links TRBV30 to TRBJ2-6, with D hard to call. CDR3 size: 13 residues. The germline V gene has CDR1 GTSNPN and CDR2 SVGIG (reference sequence). The DNA for the CDR3 is TGTGCCTATAGAGGCTCTAGGGCCAACGTCCTGACTTTC. Its protein product is CAYRGSRANVLTF.

In its sample, this clonotype was seen a few times. The chain is built from TRBV28 and TRBJ1-4; possible D gene TRBD1, 6 bases. Trimming stripped 2 bases from V and 7 bases from J, with 17 bases between. The length of the CDR3 is 16 residues. The germline V gene has CDR1 MDHEN and CDR2 SYDVKM. Written as DNA, the CDR3 is TGTGCCAGCAGTTTAACGAGAACAGGAGGGGGTGAAAAACTGTTTTTT. This translates into CASSLTRTGGGEKLFF. The variable domain in full, with the rest retrieved from reference TRBV28 and TRBJ1-4, is DVKVTQSSRYLVKRTGEKVFLECVQDMDHENMFWYRQDPGLGLRLIYFSYDVKMKEKGDIPEGYSVSREKKERFSLILESASTNQTSMYLCASSLTRTGGGEKLFFGSGTQLSVL.

The chain couples TRBV7-9 to TRBJ1-2, with 9 nucleotides matching TRBD1. The CDR3 contains 14 residues. From germline, CDR1 is SEHNR and CDR2 FQNEAQ (reference sequence). The V gene end was trimmed by 3 bases and the J gene end by 4 bases; junction bases not matched to a gene: 3. The CDR3 here is CASSLGQGTYGYTF. In DNA, the CDR3 is TGTGCCAGCAGCTTGGGACAGGGTACCTATGGCTACACCTTC.

The V and J genes are TRBV19 and TRBJ2-3, with TRBD1 identical over 7 bases. With 5 bases clipped from V and 1 base from J, the junction kept 3 bases outside the gene matches. From germline, CDR1 is LNHDA and CDR2 SQIVND (reference sequence). This CDR3 is built from 14 residues. CDR3 DNA: TGTGCCAGTAGTTCCCAGGGGGGCACAGATACGCAGTATTTT. Residues: CASSSQGGTDTQYF.

The chain links TRBV6-1 to TRBJ1-5; D remains ambiguous. The CDR3 sequence is 14 residues long. Germline loops: CDR1 MNHNS, CDR2 SASEGT. V shed 5 bases and J shed 0 bases, with 8 bases lying between them. CDR3 nucleotide sequence: TGTGCCAGCAGTACCCAAATTAGCAATCAGCCCCAGCATTTT. Protein sequence: CASSTQISNQPQHF.

This clonotype was detected ten times or more. The chain has TRBV5-1 and TRBJ1-1, with D unclear. Germline values: CDR1 SGHRS, CDR2 YFSETQ. V dropped 0 bases and J dropped 5 bases, with 17 bases sitting between them. The CDR3 is 16 residues long. The CDR3 bases are TGCGCCAGCAGCTTGGACGGAGGGCGGGGATCGACTGAAGCTTTCTTT. Its translation is CASSLDGGRGSTEAFF.

Ten or more counts support this clonotype. The V call is TRBV28, the J call TRBJ2-3; D may correspond to TRBD1 or TRBD2 (6 bases each). V was pared by 6 bases and J by 1 base, with 17 bases between. The CDR3 extends over 16 amino acids. From germline, CDR1 is MDHEN and CDR2 SYDVKM. This CDR3 reads CASRNVGGKRTDTQYF. Here the CDR3 DNA reads TGTGCCAGCAGAAACGTAGGGGGGAAGCGCACAGATACGCAGTATTTT. The full variable domain, its missing parts supplied by reference TRBV28 and TRBJ2-3, is DVKVTQSSRYLVKRTGEKVFLECVQDMDHENMFWYRQDPGLGLRLIYFSYDVKMKEKGDIPEGYSVSREKKERFSLILESASTNQTSMYLCASRNVGGKRTDTQYFGPGTRLTVL.

This clonotype has ten or more counts. The chain combines TRBV6-1 with TRBJ2-2; no firm D call. Germline CDR1 and CDR2: MNHNS and SASEGT. V dropped 3 bases and J dropped 5 bases, with 13 bases sitting between them. CDR3 length equals 15 residues. This CDR3 is CASSDSTVETGELFF. In DNA, the CDR3 is TGTGCCAGCAGTGACTCCACTGTAGAGACCGGGGAGCTGTTTTTT.

This clonotype has ten or more counts. This chain uses TRBV30 with TRBJ2-1; unclear D gene. The CDR3 runs 13 residues. Germline CDR1 is GTSNPN and CDR2 is SVGIG (reference sequence). Trimming left V 6 bases short and J 0 bases short, with 9 bases between. The CDR3 DNA sequence: TGTGCCTGTATCTCCAGCTCCTACAATGAGCAGTTCTTC. As protein: CACISSSYNEQFF.

V gene TRBV30 combines with J gene TRBJ2-6, with a possible D match to TRBD1 (5 bases). The length of the CDR3 is 14 residues. Trimming took off 4 bases at V and 4 bases at J, with 11 bases between the two ends. Germline V gives CDR1 GTSNPN, CDR2 SVGIG (reference sequence). The CDR3 DNA reads as TGTGCCTGGACCCAGGGCGCAGGGGCCAACGTCCTGACTTTC. Its protein is CAWTQGAGANVLTF.

This clonotype was recorded at least ten times. This chain uses TRBV7-9 with TRBJ2-5, with D possibly being TRBD1 or TRBD2 (6 bases each). In germline, CDR1 is SEHNR, CDR2 FQNEAQ (reference sequence). The CDR3 has 13 amino acids. Between the trimmed V and J ends, which lost 3 bases and 5 bases, there was a span of 10 bases. This chain's CDR3 is CASSFGGGETQYF. The DNA for the CDR3 is TGTGCCAGCAGCTTCGGGGGCGGGGAGACCCAGTACTTC.

Ten or more counts support this clonotype. This rearrangement joins TRBV30 to TRBJ1-4, with 7 bases matching TRBD1. CDR3 length: 15 amino acids. Looked up from germline, CDR1 is GTSNPN and CDR2 is SVGIG (reference sequence). The V and J ends lost 2 bases and 5 bases, in that order; junction bases with no gene match: 8. The CDR3 spells CAWSPRTGLNEKLFF. The DNA of the CDR3 is TGTGCCTGGAGTCCTCGGACAGGCTTAAATGAAAAACTGTTTTTT.

This clonotype has more than one count but fewer than ten. The rearrangement links TRBV5-1 to TRBJ2-7; D ambiguous. The length of the CDR3 is 16 residues. The germline V and J ends were trimmed by 6 bases and 2 bases, with 21 bases remaining between them. The germline V gene has CDR1 SGHRS and CDR2 YFSETQ. CDR3 sequence: CASNDFSTGRPYEQYF. In nucleotides, the CDR3 is TGCGCCAGCAACGATTTTTCGACTGGCCGCCCCTACGAGCAGTACTTC.

This clonotype was detected a few times. Here the CDR3 DNA reads TGTGCCAGTAGTATTTTTGCAGTCTGGGACAGTAAAACCTACAATGAGCAGTTCTTC. Amino acid sequence: CASSIFAVWDSKTYNEQFF. This chain joins TRBV19 and TRBJ2-1; 7 bases agree with TRBD1. The junction had 16 bases not matched to a gene; V was cut back by 3 bases and J by 2 bases. The CDR3 consists of 19 residues. Germline V gives CDR1 LNHDA, CDR2 SQIVND (reference sequence).

In nucleotides, the CDR3 is TGTGCCAGTAGCCACGAAAGCAGGCAAATCCACGAGCAGTACTTC. Its protein is CASSHESRQIHEQYF. V gene TRBV19 combines with J gene TRBJ2-7; D remains unclear. Trimming left V 6 bases short and J 5 bases short, with 20 bases between. The CDR3 runs 15 residues. From germline, CDR1 is LNHDA and CDR2 SQIVND (reference sequence).

Many counts were recorded for this clonotype. The chain has TRBV28 and TRBJ1-5, with D maybe TRBD1 (5 bases). V was pared by 6 bases and J by 0 bases, with 12 bases between. Germline V gene lookup returns CDR1 MDHEN and CDR2 SYDVKM. This CDR3 contains 15 residues. The CDR3 region is CASSRGDRSNQPQHF. As DNA, the CDR3 is TGTGCCAGCAGCCGCGGGGACCGTAGCAATCAGCCCCAGCATTTT.

This clonotype has ten or more counts. This sequence joins TRBV20-1 and TRBJ2-1; D uncertain. CDR3 size: 11 residues. Trimming removed 3 bases at V and 9 bases at J, with 9 bases between. CDR1 DFQATT and CDR2 SNEGSKA come from the germline V gene (reference sequence). The CDR3 here is CSARSPGEQFF. CDR3 DNA: TGCAGTGCTAGGAGCCCCGGTGAGCAGTTCTTC.

Only a few counts were recorded for this clonotype. The chain joins TRBV3-1 to TRBJ2-6, with 8 bases identical to TRBD1. V shed 5 bases, J shed 3 bases, and the junction held 6 bases outside the gene matches. This CDR3 has 16 residues. Germline CDR1 is LGHDT and CDR2 is YNNKEL (reference sequence). The CDR3 region has the DNA TGTGCCAGCAGCATCCAGGGGGCGGGTGGGGCCAACGTCCTGACTTTC. It yields the protein CASSIQGAGGANVLTF.

This clonotype came up many times. The V and J genes are TRBV5-1 and TRBJ2-3; no reliable D call. CDR1 is SGHRS and CDR2 is YFSETQ in the germline V gene. Trimming took off 2 bases at V and 5 bases at J, with 9 bases between the two ends. This CDR3 is built from 13 residues. The chain's CDR3 is CASSLRTGDTQYF. The CDR3 DNA sequence: TGCGCCAGCAGCTTAAGGACGGGAGATACGCAGTATTTT.

CDR3: CASSYPRGMDQPQHF. The DNA for the CDR3 is TGTGCCAGCAGTTACCCGCGAGGGATGGATCAGCCCCAGCATTTT. The chain employs TRBV6-5 and TRBJ1-5; D is ambiguous. Germline CDR1 and CDR2: MNHEY and SVGAGI. This CDR3 is built from 15 residues. V lost 2 bases and J 5 bases, leaving 13 bases between the germline ends.

This chain connects TRBV7-9 to TRBJ2-2; TRBD1 matches 9 bases. V was pared by 6 bases and J by 7 bases, with 6 bases of the junction left unmatched. This CDR3 has 14 amino acids. Germline CDR1 is SEHNR and CDR2 is FQNEAQ (reference sequence). Written as DNA, the CDR3 is TGTGCCAGCAGAGCGGGACAGGGCAACGGGGAGCTGTTTTTT. Its translation: CASRAGQGNGELFF.

The chain recombines TRBV5-8 with TRBJ1-2; 7 bases align to TRBD1. Germline CDR1 reads SGHTS; CDR2 reads YDEGEE. Trimming removed 5 bases from V and 4 bases from J; junction bases left unmatched: 11. The CDR3 runs 15 residues. This CDR3 is CASRPTPGTAYGYTF. CDR3 DNA: TGTGCCAGCAGACCAACTCCCGGGACAGCCTATGGCTACACCTTC.

This clonotype showed up many times. The V and J genes are TRBV5-5 and TRBJ2-5; 7 nucleotides align to TRBD1. The J segment lost 2 bases and the V segment lost 4 bases, leaving 2 bases of the junction unmatched. Germline CDR1 SGHKS, CDR2 YYEKEE (reference sequence). The CDR3 loop spans 13 amino acids. The DNA of the CDR3 is TGTGCCAGCAGCCCGGGACAGCAAGAGACCCAGTACTTC. Its translation: CASSPGQQETQYF.